A selection of T cell receptor beta chains follows, all from one sample in a study of blood T cell repertoires in COVID-19. Libraries were prepared by immunoSEQ multiplex PCR; TCRdb keeps only in-frame clonotypes and omits some of them. The sample contains approximately 300,000 clones, less than 85% of which appear only once. The sequenced sample was PBMCs or T cells enriched from blood (not recorded which). The source is a young woman who had been exposed to COVID-19. Each CDR3 is given without its conserved first and last residue.

v_gene	j_gene	CDR3aa
TRBV14	TRBJ2-3	ASSAYEERDTQY
TRBV23-1	TRBJ2-5	ASKRDLETQY
TRBV6-5	TRBJ2-1	ASSYSPTRVNEQF
TRBV7-2	TRBJ2-5	ASSPRTSGETQY
TRBV5-4	TRBJ1-1	ASSLGNPGGTEAF
TRBV9	TRBJ2-3	ASSVAGQGSATDTQY
TRBV30	TRBJ2-1	AIFRRELRYNEQF
TRBV5-1	TRBJ1-4	ASSPGQGASNEKLF
TRBV5-8	TRBJ2-1	ASPYRGSYNEQF
TRBV10-2	TRBJ1-5	ASSESGENQPQH
TRBV4-2	TRBJ2-3	ASSPQDRSSSTDTQY
TRBV19	TRBJ1-5	ASSGTADQPQH
TRBV7-2	TRBJ2-7	ASSVDRVGEQY
TRBV7-2	TRBJ1-1	ASSPGQGGTEAF
TRBV24-1	TRBJ1-2	ATSDFGTASYGYT
TRBV6-2/TRBV6-3	TRBJ2-7	ASSYKAAGYEQY
TRBV10-2	TRBJ2-3	ASGRTTAPSSTDTQY
TRBV4-1	TRBJ2-7	ASSRETGRYDEQY
TRBV7-2	TRBJ1-2	ASSFPNVDNT
TRBV9	TRBJ1-1	ASSVDRGRTEAF
TRBV27	TRBJ2-3	ASHERDSLVPDTQY
TRBV10-3	TRBJ1-2	AISVQERYGYT
TRBV7-9	TRBJ2-3	ASSLGGFQTDTQY
TRBV5-6	TRBJ1-2	ASTPQPLRVLNGYT
TRBV20-1	TRBJ1-2	SARRRGYT
TRBV21-1	TRBJ1-6	ASPTRDRRSSPLH
TRBV28	TRBJ2-1	ASTLLAGPNEQF
TRBV5-1	TRBJ2-1	ASTLDRGNEQF
TRBV3-1/TRBV3-2	TRBJ2-2	ASSQARLAYTGELF
TRBV6-5	TRBJ1-4	ASSRQGGNEKLF
TRBV24-1	TRBJ2-7	ATSDRTGGSYEQY
TRBV5-1	TRBJ1-2	ASSLEGDYGYT
TRBV11-2	TRBJ2-7	ASSSGIGGLEQY
TRBV4-1	TRBJ1-6	ASSLRTGANTNSPLH
TRBV5-3	TRBJ2-1	ARSFNVFPSGEQF
TRBV7-3	TRBJ2-3	ASSLTGRLWDTQY
TRBV7-3	TRBJ2-7	ASSSGQGAYEQY
TRBV4-1	TRBJ1-2	ASSQGTGDFRGYT
TRBV7-9	TRBJ2-3	ASDDGTDTQY
TRBV15	TRBJ1-1	ATSRSQMNTEAF
TRBV29-1	TRBJ2-2	SVLEQGSTGELF
TRBV4-3	TRBJ2-7	ASSPRQGVSYEQY
TRBV6-6	TRBJ2-6	AEAGSGANVLT
TRBV28	TRBJ1-3	ASSRRRTGNTIY
TRBV14	TRBJ1-4	ASSQDSTALNEKLF
TRBV24-1	TRBJ2-7	ATSDVMSSEQY
TRBV19	TRBJ1-5	ASSTSKTGGYNQPQH